Below, 7 T cell receptor beta chains from the same sample are listed, as sequenced in a study of blood T cell repertoires in COVID-19. Produced via immunoSEQ multiplex PCR; TCRdb's table is partial and in-frame only. The sample records under 300,000 clones, 75% to 85% being singletons. The sequencing input was peripheral blood. These receptors all come from a human donor in a cohort sampled during active COVID-19.

The CDR3 reads CASSQERDRVSSVRYGYTF. As DNA, the CDR3 is TGTGCCAGCAGCCAAGAGCGGGACAGGGTCTCTTCTGTTCGCTATGGCTACACCTTC. The V call is TRBV3-1 (or the pseudogene TRBV3-2), the J call TRBJ1-2; 9 positions agree with TRBD1. V lost 0 bases and J lost 4; bases outside the gene matches: 15. CDR3 size: 19 residues. Looked up from germline, CDR1 is LGHDT and CDR2 is YNNKEL (reference sequence).

This chain joins TRBV11-2 and TRBJ1-1; D not resolved. The CDR3 length is 12 residues. Trimming shortened V by 6 bases and J by 3 bases, and 8 bases separated the two germline ends. Germline CDR1 SGHAT, CDR2 FQNNGV. CDR3 loop: CASSSDYTEAFF. The CDR3 DNA sequence: TGTGCCAGCAGTTCAGACTACACTGAAGCTTTCTTT. The variable domain in full, with the rest retrieved from reference TRBV11-2 and TRBJ1-1, is EAGVAQSPRYKIIEKRQSVAFWCNPISGHATLYWYQQILGQGPKLLIQFQNNGVVDDSQLPKDRFSAERLKGVDSTLKIQPAKLEDSAVYLCASSSDYTEAFFGQGTRLTVV.

A single count supports this clone. The chain recombines TRBV4-2 with TRBJ1-4; TRBD1 is a possible D gene (5 bases). The CDR3 is made up of 15 amino acids. CDR1 is LGHNA, CDR2 YNFKEQ, per germline. The V end lost 2 bases, the J end lost 5 bases, and 12 bases lay between the germline ends. The CDR3 region is CASSQTQGDNEKLFF. The CDR3 DNA sequence: TGTGCCAGCAGCCAAACGCAGGGCGACAATGAAAAACTGTTTTTT.

V is TRBV19 and J is TRBJ2-7; 11 bases fit TRBD2. There are 15 residues in the CDR3. After removal of 6 bases from V and 3 bases from J, the junction contained 7 bases not matched to a gene. From germline, CDR1 is LNHDA and CDR2 SQIVND (reference sequence). Written as DNA, the CDR3 is TGTGCCAGTAGCCGTACTAGCGGGGGTTTCTACGAGCAGTACTTC. This gives the protein CASSRTSGGFYEQYF.

V is TRBV3-1 (or the pseudogene TRBV3-2) and J is TRBJ2-5; 14 bases are shared with TRBD2. Trimming removed 3 bases from V and 2 bases from J; junction bases left unmatched: 2. From germline, CDR1 is LGHDT and CDR2 YNNKEL (reference sequence). The CDR3 runs to 16 residues. The CDR3 loop reads CASSQGLAGDQETQYF. DNA of the CDR3: TGTGCCAGCAGCCAGGGACTAGCGGGGGATCAAGAGACCCAGTACTTC.

V usage is TRBV9 and J usage is TRBJ2-1; 9 nucleotides agree with TRBD1. The V gene's germline CDR1 is SGDLS and CDR2 YYNGEE. After removal of 0 bases from V and 9 bases from J, the junction contained 4 bases not matched to a gene. This CDR3 spans 14 amino acids. The CDR3 DNA reads as TGTGCCAGCAGCGTAGTGGGACAGGGTCGTGAGCAGTTCTTC. Translating gives CASSVVGQGREQFF.

This clone has just a few counts. The chain carries TRBV29-1 and TRBJ2-1, with 9 bases fitting TRBD2. Germline CDR1 is SQVTM and CDR2 is ANQGSEA. V trimming: 6 bases; J trimming: 4 bases; junction bases outside the gene matches: 7. The CDR3 is 14 amino acids. The CDR3 DNA reads as TGCAGCGTAAGTAGCGGGAGACGTTACAATGAGCAGTTCTTC. Its translation: CSVSSGRRYNEQFF.